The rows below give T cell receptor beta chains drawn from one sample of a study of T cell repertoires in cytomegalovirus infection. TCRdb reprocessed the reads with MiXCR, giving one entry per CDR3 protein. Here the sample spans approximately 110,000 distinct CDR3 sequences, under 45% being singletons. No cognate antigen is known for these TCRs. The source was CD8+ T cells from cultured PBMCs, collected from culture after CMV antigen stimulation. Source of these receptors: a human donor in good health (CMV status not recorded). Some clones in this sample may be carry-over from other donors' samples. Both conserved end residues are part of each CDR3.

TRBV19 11 CASRWGETQYF
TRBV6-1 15 CASSDWGGRTGELFF
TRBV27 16 CASSEQGSFGTGELFF
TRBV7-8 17 CASSSGPGLSGANVLTF
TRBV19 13 CASRHSGSYEQYF
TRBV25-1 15 CASSDARGGNTEAFF
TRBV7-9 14 CASSITGQGSEQYF
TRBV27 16 CASSFSSWDSTDTQYF
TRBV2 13 CSGDPGGTDEQFF
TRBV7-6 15 CASSSGTSSYNEQFF
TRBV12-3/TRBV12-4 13 CASSVDLAYEQYF
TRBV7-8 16 CASSFLAGEFSYEQYF
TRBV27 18 CASSLISPQGIGDTEAFF
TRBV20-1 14 CSAGDRRMPQPQHF
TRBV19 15 CASSMGLAGIGELFF
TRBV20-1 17 CSARDKSGGWNTGELFF
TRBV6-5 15 CASQVSSSSYNEQFF
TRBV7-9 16 CASSVGGACSYNEHFF
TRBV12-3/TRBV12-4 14 CASSLLAGRPEAFF
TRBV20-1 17 CSARDFGQGLKDYGYTF
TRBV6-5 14 CASSSTGGADTQYF
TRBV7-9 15 CASSSLTGGQETQYF
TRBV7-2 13 CASRWGGGYEQYF
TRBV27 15 CASSIGGAANTEAFF
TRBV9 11 CASSSPIPQHF
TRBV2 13 CASSEQTLYGYTF
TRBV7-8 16 CASSYRAPGYTGELFF
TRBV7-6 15 CASSPTREGNTEAFF
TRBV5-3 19 CASSLWDMGQGPGNTEAFF
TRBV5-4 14 CASSFGTGGHEQFF
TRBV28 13 CASSLSGAHEQFF
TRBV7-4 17 CASSLAGGPQRNQPQHF
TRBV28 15 CATTGVGGGNQPQHF
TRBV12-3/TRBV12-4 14 CASSLEAVGETQYF
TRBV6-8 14 CASSYSGQGDGYTF
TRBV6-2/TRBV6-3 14 CASLPLTGGHEQFF
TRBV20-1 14 CSARDRTEYNEQFF
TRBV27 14 CASSPGAGLYEQYF
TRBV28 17 CASTSSYGDVFNQPQHF
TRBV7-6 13 CASNVGTTGELFF
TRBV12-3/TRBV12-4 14 CASSLGVNTGELFF
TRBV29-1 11 CSVGEAGELFF
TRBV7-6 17 CASSLAGGGRTFYEQYF
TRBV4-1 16 CASSQDRTYSNQPQHF
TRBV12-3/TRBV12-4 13 CASGEWEGGELFF
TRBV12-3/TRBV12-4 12 CASGRGRDTQYF
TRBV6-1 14 CASSSTGTNYGYTF
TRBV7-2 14 CASSPLGTGVEQYF
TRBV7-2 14 CASSSGLAEYEQYF
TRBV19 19 CASSTRGGQSSSDIGELFF
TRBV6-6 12 CASSTANVGQYF
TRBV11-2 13 CASSLFTGTEAFF
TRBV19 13 CASSIIGSDEQFF
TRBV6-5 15 CASRQTRGSTDTQYF
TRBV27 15 CASSLGTNNQETQYF
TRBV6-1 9 CATRAEAFF
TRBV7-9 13 CASSPPENYGYTF